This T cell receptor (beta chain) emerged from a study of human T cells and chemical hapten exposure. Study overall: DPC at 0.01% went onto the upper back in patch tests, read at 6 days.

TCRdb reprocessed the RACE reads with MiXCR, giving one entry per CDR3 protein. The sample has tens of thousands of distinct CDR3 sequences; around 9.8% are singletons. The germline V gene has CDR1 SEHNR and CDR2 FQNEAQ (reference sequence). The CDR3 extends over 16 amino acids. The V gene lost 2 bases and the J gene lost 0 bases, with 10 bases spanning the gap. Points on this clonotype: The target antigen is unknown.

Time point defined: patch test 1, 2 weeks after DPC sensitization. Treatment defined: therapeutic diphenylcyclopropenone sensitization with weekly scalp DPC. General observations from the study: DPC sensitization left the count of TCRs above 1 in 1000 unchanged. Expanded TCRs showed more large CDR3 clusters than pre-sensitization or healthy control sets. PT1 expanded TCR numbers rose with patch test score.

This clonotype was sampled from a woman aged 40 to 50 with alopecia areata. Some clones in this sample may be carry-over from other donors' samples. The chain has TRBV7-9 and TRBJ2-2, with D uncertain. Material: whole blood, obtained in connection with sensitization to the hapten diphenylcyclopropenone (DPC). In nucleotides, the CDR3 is TGTGCCAGCAGCTTATTACGCCTCTCGAACACCGGGGAGCTGTTTTTT. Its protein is CASSLLRLSNTGELFF.